Described below is a single T cell receptor (beta chain) sequence and its context. This CDR3 contains 15 residues. Per the germline V gene, CDR1 is SGHDT and CDR2 is YYEEEE. The V segment lost 4 bases and the J segment 7 bases; nucleotides outside the gene matches: 10. Assay: immunoSEQ multiplex PCR; the TCRdb copy retains only in-frame clones and omits some. The sample has roughly 250,000 clones, 88% seen once. These data belong to a study of blood T cell repertoires in COVID-19. The TCR sequence derives from a woman aged 35 to 49 who had recovered from COVID-19. This sequence joins TRBV5-6 and TRBJ1-5, with TRBD1 matching 8 bases. Specimen: peripheral blood. The DNA for the CDR3 is TGTGCCAGCAGCACGAAGACAGGGGTAGAACAGCCCCAGCATTTT. This codes for CASSTKTGVEQPQHF.